The TCR beta chain described here comes from a study of T cell changes during pregnancy in multiple sclerosis. The CDR3 is made up of 14 amino acids. Germline CDR1 MNHEY, CDR2 SVGAGI. The J segment lost 2 bases and the V segment lost 6 bases, leaving 7 bases of the junction unmatched. This clone was detected once. The assay was immunoSEQ multiplex PCR, and TCRdb's table has in-frame clones only and misses some. The sample has over 50,000 clones; over 75% are singletons. The receptor was derived from a female donor with multiple sclerosis, enrolled in a pregnancy study. This rearrangement joins TRBV6-5 to TRBJ2-7; 7 positions agree with TRBD1. Source: peripheral blood, taken in the first trimester of pregnancy. Here the CDR3 reads CASRKIDRAYEQYF. CDR3 bases: TGTGCCAGCAGGAAGATTGACAGGGCCTACGAGCAGTACTTC.